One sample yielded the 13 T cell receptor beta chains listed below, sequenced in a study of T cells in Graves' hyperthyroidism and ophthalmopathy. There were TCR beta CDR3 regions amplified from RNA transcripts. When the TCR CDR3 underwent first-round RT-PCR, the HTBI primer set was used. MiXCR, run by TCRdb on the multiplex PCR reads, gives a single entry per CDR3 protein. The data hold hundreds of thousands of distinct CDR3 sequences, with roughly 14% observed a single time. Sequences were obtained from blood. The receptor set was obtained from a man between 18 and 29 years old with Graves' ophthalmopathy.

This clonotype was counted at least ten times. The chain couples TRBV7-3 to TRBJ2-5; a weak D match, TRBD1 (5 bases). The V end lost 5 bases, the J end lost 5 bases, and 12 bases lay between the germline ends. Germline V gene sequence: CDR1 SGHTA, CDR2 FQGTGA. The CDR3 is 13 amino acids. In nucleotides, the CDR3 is TGTGCCAGCAGCCAGGGATATCGGGAGACCCAGTACTTC. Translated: CASSQGYRETQYF.

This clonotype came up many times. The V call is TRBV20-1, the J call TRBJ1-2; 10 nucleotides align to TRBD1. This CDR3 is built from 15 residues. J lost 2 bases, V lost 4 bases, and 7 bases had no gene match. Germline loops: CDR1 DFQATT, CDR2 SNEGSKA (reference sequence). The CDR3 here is CSAITGQGVNYGYTF. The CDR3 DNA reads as TGCAGTGCTATAACCGGACAGGGGGTAAACTATGGCTACACCTTC.

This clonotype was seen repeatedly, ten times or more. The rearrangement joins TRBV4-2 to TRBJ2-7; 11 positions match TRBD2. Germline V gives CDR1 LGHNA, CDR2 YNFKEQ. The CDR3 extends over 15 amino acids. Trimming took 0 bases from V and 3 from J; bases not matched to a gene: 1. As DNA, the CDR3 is TGTGCCAGCAGCCAAGAACTAGCGGGAGTCTACGAGCAGTACTTC. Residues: CASSQELAGVYEQYF.

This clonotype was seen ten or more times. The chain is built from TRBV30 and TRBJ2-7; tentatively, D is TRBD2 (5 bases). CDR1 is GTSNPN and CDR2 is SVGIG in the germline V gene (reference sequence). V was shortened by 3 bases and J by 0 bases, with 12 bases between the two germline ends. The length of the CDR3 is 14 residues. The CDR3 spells CAWRVPGLSYEQYF. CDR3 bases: TGTGCCTGGAGAGTCCCAGGACTCTCCTACGAGCAGTACTTC. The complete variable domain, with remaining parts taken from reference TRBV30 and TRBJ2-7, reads SQTIHQWPATLVQPVGSPLSLECTVEGTSNPNLYWYRQAAGRGLQLLFYSVGIGQISSEVPQNLSASRPQDRQFILSSKKLLLSDSGFYLCAWRVPGLSYEQYFGPGTRLTVT.

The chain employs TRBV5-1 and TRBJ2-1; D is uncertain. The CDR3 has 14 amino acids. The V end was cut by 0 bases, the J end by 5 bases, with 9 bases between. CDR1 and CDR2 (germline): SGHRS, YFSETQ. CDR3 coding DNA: TGCGCCAGCAGCTTGGTTGCGCCCCACAATGAGCAGTTCTTC. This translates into CASSLVAPHNEQFF. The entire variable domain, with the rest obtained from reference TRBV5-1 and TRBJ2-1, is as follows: KAGVTQTPRYLIKTRGQQVTLSCSPISGHRSVSWYQQTPGQGLQFLFEYFSETQRNKGNFPGRFSGRQFSNSRSEMNVSTLELGDSALYLCASSLVAPHNEQFFGPGTRLTVL.

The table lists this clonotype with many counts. DNA for the CDR3: TGTGCCAGCAGTGAAGTCCTAGCTTCTGGCAATGAGCAGTTCTTC. Its translation is CASSEVLASGNEQFF. J is TRBJ2-1 and V is TRBV2, with D tentatively TRBD2 (5 bases). The CDR3 is 15 residues long. V was cut by 1 base and J by 6 bases, with 13 bases left in between. Germline lookup yields CDR1 SNHLY and CDR2 FYNNEI.

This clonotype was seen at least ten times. The CDR3 protein is CASSQPAPRGTSTDTQYF. As DNA, the CDR3 is TGTGCCAGCAGCCAACCCGCCCCGCGGGGGACTTCCACAGATACGCAGTATTTT. This chain joins TRBV3-1 and TRBJ2-3, with 7 bases that match TRBD2. Germline V gene data show CDR1 as LGHDT and CDR2 as YNNKEL (reference sequence). V shed 2 bases, J shed 2 bases, and the junction held 13 bases outside the gene matches. The CDR3 has 18 residues.

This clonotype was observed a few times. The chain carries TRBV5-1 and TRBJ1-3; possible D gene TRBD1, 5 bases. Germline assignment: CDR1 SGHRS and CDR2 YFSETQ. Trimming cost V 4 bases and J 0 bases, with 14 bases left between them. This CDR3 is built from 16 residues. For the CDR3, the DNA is TGCGCCAGCAGCAACGGGGACGGCTACTCTGGAAACACCATATATTTT. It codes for CASSNGDGYSGNTIYF.

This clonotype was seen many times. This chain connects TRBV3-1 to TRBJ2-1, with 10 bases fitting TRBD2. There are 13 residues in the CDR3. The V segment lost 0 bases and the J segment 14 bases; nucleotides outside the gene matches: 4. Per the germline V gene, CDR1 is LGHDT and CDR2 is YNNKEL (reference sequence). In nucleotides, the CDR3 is TGTGCCAGCAGCCAAGACGCTAGCGGGAGAGAGTTCTTC. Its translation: CASSQDASGREFF.

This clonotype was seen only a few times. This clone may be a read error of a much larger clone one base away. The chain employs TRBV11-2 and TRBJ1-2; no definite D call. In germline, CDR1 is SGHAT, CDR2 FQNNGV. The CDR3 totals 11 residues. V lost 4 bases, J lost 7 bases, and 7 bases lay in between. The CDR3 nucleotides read TGTGCCAGCAGCTCCAACCTTGGCTACACCTTC. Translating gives CASSSNLGYTF.

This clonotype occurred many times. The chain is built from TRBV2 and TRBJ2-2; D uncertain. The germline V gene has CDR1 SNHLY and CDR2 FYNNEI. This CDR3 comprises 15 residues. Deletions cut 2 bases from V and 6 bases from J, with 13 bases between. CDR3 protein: CASSENPNGSGELFF. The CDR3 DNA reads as TGTGCCAGCAGTGAAAATCCAAATGGCTCCGGGGAGCTGTTTTTT. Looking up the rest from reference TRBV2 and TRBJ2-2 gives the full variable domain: EPEVTQTPSHQVTQMGQEVILRCVPISNHLYFYWYRQILGQKVEFLVSFYNNEISEKSEIFDDQFSVERPDGSNFTLKIRSTKLEDSAMYFCASSENPNGSGELFFGEGSRLTVL.

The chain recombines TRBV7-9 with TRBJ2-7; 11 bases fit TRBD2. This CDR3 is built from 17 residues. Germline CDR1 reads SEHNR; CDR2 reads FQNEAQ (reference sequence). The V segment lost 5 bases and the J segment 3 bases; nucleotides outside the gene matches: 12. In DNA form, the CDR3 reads TGTGCCAGCAGCCTCGTTAGCGGGAGGGCCGCTGGCTACGAGCAGTACTTC. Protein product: CASSLVSGRAAGYEQYF.

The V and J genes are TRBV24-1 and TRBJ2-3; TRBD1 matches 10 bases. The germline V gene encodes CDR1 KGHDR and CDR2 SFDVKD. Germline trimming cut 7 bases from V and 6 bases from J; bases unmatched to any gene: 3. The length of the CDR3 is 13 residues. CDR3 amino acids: CATRGTGEDTQYF. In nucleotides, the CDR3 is TGTGCCACCAGGGGGACAGGGGAGGATACGCAGTATTTT.